Below, 24 T cell receptor beta chains from the same sample are listed, as sequenced in a study of blood T cells in healthy people across ages. A sample-barcoded 5' primer and a J-beta primer mix were used in a second PCR of roughly 7 to 12 cycles. TCRdb independently ran MiXCR on the 5' RACE reads; one entry per CDR3 protein. The repertoire holds more than 550,000 distinct CDR3 sequences, with 20% to 25% as singletons. The sequencing sample was made of blood. The receptors come from a man aged 65-85 years in good health.

The gene calls are TRBV3-1 and TRBJ1-5; D not certain. Trimming took off 1 base at V and 1 base at J, with 8 bases between the two ends. CDR1 is LGHDT and CDR2 is YNNKEL in the germline V gene (reference sequence). The CDR3 has 15 residues. The CDR3 nucleotides read TGTGCCAGCAGCCAAGGGCGCCAGAGCAATCAGCCCCAGCATTTT. Its translation is CASSQGRQSNQPQHF.

The chain uses TRBV12-3 or TRBV12-4 and TRBJ2-3; 7 bases are shared with TRBD2. The CDR3 sequence is 17 residues long. The V gene end was trimmed by 5 bases and the J gene end by 4 bases; junction bases not matched to a gene: 15. CDR3 sequence reads: CASSPPSGGRKADTQYF. The CDR3 coding sequence is TGTGCCAGCAGTCCTCCCTCGGGGGGAAGGAAGGCAGATACGCAGTATTTT.

The CDR3 DNA follows: TGTGCCAGTAAAAGGACGGGGGATTCCTACGTGCAGTACTTC. This translates into CASKRTGDSYVQYF. This rearrangement joins TRBV19 to TRBJ2-5; D perhaps matches TRBD2 (6 bases). Trimming took off 7 bases at V and 11 bases at J, with 23 bases between the two ends. The germline CDR1 and CDR2 sequences are LNHDA and SQIVND (reference sequence). The CDR3 covers 14 residues.

The chain recombines TRBV20-1 with TRBJ2-5, with D uncertain. Deletions cut 0 bases from V and 2 bases from J, with 7 bases between. This CDR3 contains 13 residues. Germline CDR1 is DFQATT and CDR2 is SNEGSKA (reference sequence). Here the CDR3 reads CSAREVLQETQYF. In DNA, the CDR3 is TGCAGTGCTAGAGAGGTTTTGCAAGAGACCCAGTACTTC.

The chain links TRBV6-2 or TRBV6-3 to TRBJ2-2, with D possibly TRBD2 on 5 matching bases. Trimming removed 6 bases from V and 9 bases from J, with 20 bases in between. This CDR3 is 15 amino acids long. Germline assignment: CDR1 MNHEY and CDR2 SVGEGT. The CDR3 DNA sequence: TGTGCCAGCAGCCCCGAGGGCTCCGGCGGCTGGGAGCTGTTTTTT. Its translation: CASSPEGSGGWELFF.

This clonotype has only a few counts. This chain links TRBV6-5 with TRBJ1-2; D is undetermined. V gave up 4 bases and J gave up 8 bases, with 8 bases separating them. This CDR3 comprises 11 residues. Germline V CDR1 and CDR2: MNHEY, SVGAGI. CDR3 sequence (DNA): TGTGCCAGCAGTTCCTATCGCGGCTACACCTTC. Translating it yields CASSSYRGYTF.

The chain has TRBV27 and TRBJ2-3; TRBD2 matches at 10 bases. The CDR3 is 16 residues long. Looked up from germline, CDR1 is MNHEY and CDR2 is SMNVEV (reference sequence). The J segment lost 5 bases and the V segment lost 3 bases, leaving 8 bases of the junction unmatched. CDR3 loop: CASSFSLAGVRDTQYF. Here the CDR3 DNA reads TGTGCCAGCAGTTTCTCCCTAGCGGGAGTAAGAGATACGCAGTATTTT.

This clonotype showed up many times. The chain is built from TRBV12-3 or TRBV12-4 and TRBJ2-7; D may be TRBD2 (6 bases). Trimming left V 4 bases short and J 4 bases short, with 17 bases between. CDR3 length equals 15 residues. CDR3 bases: TGTGCCAGCAGTTCCCAACTAGCAGCAGGGTACGAGCAGTACTTC. Protein: CASSSQLAAGYEQYF.

V gene TRBV20-1 combines with J gene TRBJ2-7, with TRBD2 identical over 14 bases. The CDR3 length is 15 residues. The J segment lost 5 bases and the V segment lost 3 bases, leaving 6 bases of the junction unmatched. Per the germline V gene, CDR1 is DFQATT and CDR2 is SNEGSKA (reference sequence). CDR3 amino acids: CSASLTSGRGHEQYF. CDR3 bases: TGCAGTGCTAGCTTGACTAGCGGGAGGGGCCACGAGCAGTACTTC.

This clonotype showed up just a few times. J is TRBJ2-3 and V is TRBV5-5; no definite D call. The CDR3 has 15 residues. The germline gives CDR1 SGHKS, CDR2 YYEKEE (reference sequence). V was clipped by 2 bases and J by 4 bases, with 14 bases between them. The CDR3 sequence: CASSLSPTTPDTQYF. The DNA of the CDR3 is TGTGCCAGCAGCTTAAGTCCGACAACCCCAGATACGCAGTATTTT.

The table lists this clonotype with many counts. The rearrangement links TRBV7-9 to TRBJ1-2, with D uncertain. The CDR3 has 13 amino acids. Germline V gives CDR1 SEHNR, CDR2 FQNEAQ (reference sequence). V lost 5 bases and J lost 8, with 15 bases in between. The CDR3 sequence: CASSPNADNGYTF. CDR3 coding DNA: TGTGCCAGCAGCCCGAACGCAGATAACGGCTACACCTTC.

The J gene is TRBJ2-6, the V gene TRBV20-1; D not certain. Trimming took off 3 bases at V and 1 base at J, with 13 bases between the two ends. Germline CDR1 reads DFQATT; CDR2 reads SNEGSKA (reference sequence). This CDR3 contains 16 residues. CDR3 region: CSASSGLLSGANVLTF. In nucleotides, the CDR3 is TGCAGTGCTAGTTCGGGTTTATTGTCTGGGGCCAACGTCCTGACTTTC.

With regard to this clonotype: Its ends do not fully match the called genes, so a read error is possible. DNA of the CDR3: TGTGCCAGCAGCCAAGGTTATCGGGCTCCTGTTACAGGGGGCTTC. Its protein is CASSQGYRAPVTGGF. This chain joins TRBV3-1 and TRBJ2-5, with 8 positions matching TRBD1. The CDR3 consists of 15 residues. Per germline, CDR1 LGHDT and CDR2 YNNKEL (reference sequence).

This clonotype has only a few counts. The chain carries TRBV5-1 and TRBJ2-5; D is undetermined. The DNA end lines up better with TRBJ2-7; the J call may be wrong. The CDR3 has 14 residues. Germline CDR1 SGHRS, CDR2 YFSETQ. The CDR3 reads CASSYTSPAYEQYV. For the CDR3, the DNA is TGCGCCAGCAGCTACACAAGTCCTGCGTACGAGCAGTACGTC.

The chain employs TRBV12-3 or TRBV12-4 and TRBJ1-2, with D unresolved. V was shortened by 6 bases and J by 0 bases, with 11 bases between the two germline ends. This CDR3 region has 14 residues. The CDR3: CASSPRPTNYGYTF. In DNA, the CDR3 is TGTGCCAGCAGCCCCCGACCTACTAACTATGGCTACACCTTC.

This sequence joins TRBV14 and TRBJ2-2, with a tentative D call TRBD2 (5 bases). This CDR3 is built from 14 residues. V lost 2 bases to trimming and J lost 3 bases, with 7 bases between them. From germline, CDR1 is SGHDN and CDR2 FVKESK. The CDR3, as DNA: TGTGCCAGCAGCCAACGGGGTGACACCGGGGAGCTGTTTTTT. Translation gives CASSQRGDTGELFF.

The chain has TRBV27 and TRBJ2-2; 8 nucleotides align to TRBD1. CDR3 size: 14 residues. Germline CDR1 is MNHEY and CDR2 is SMNVEV (reference sequence). V lost 6 bases to trimming and J lost 7 bases; unmatched junction nucleotides: 7. The CDR3 nucleotides are TGTGCCAGCAGAACGGGACAGGCGGTCGGGGAGCTGTTTTTT. It translates to CASRTGQAVGELFF.

The rearrangement links TRBV7-3 to TRBJ2-1; D unresolved. Trimming removed 1 base at V and 7 bases at J, with 14 bases between. The CDR3 contains 15 residues. Germline CDR1 reads SGHTA; CDR2 reads FQGTGA. The CDR3 protein is CASSLIPTPRNEQFF. DNA of the CDR3: TGTGCCAGCAGCTTAATACCCACTCCGAGGAATGAGCAGTTCTTC. The full variable domain, rest sourced from reference TRBV7-3 and TRBJ2-1, is GAGVSQTPSNKVTEKGKYVELRCDPISGHTALYWYRQSLGQGPEFLIYFQGTGAADDSGLPNDRFFAVRPEGSVSTLKIQRTERGDSAVYLCASSLIPTPRNEQFFGPGTRLTVL.

The table lists this clonotype with many counts. The rearrangement links TRBV9 to TRBJ2-3; unclear D gene. V shed 6 bases and J shed 5 bases, with 10 bases lying between them. The germline gives CDR1 SGDLS, CDR2 YYNGEE. CDR3 length: 12 residues. The CDR3 nucleotides are TGTGCCAGCAACGTCGTGGGAGATACGCAGTATTTT. Amino acid sequence: CASNVVGDTQYF.

The V gene is TRBV12-3 or TRBV12-4, the J gene TRBJ2-1; TRBD2 agrees at 8 bases. Losses at the gene ends were 6 bases for V and 9 bases for J; bases not matched to a gene: 7. The CDR3 is 13 amino acids. The CDR3 loop is CASSSWREVEQFF. The CDR3 bases are TGTGCCAGCAGCTCCTGGCGGGAGGTTGAGCAGTTCTTC.

The V gene is TRBV6-1, the J gene TRBJ2-7; maybe TRBD2 (6 bases). Trimming took 8 bases from V and 3 from J, leaving 8 bases between them. From germline, CDR1 is MNHNS and CDR2 SASEGT. The CDR3 covers 11 residues. The CDR3 region is CASGGNYEQYF. In DNA form, the CDR3 reads TGTGCCAGCGGGGGGAACTACGAGCAGTACTTC.

This clonotype was counted many times. V gene TRBV7-6 combines with J gene TRBJ2-3, with D uncertain. V gave up 4 bases and J gave up 5 bases, with 4 bases separating them. The CDR3 totals 11 residues. Per germline, CDR1 SGHVS and CDR2 FNYEAQ. CDR3 sequence reads: CASSSLDTQYF. The CDR3 bases are TGTGCCAGCAGCTCACTAGATACGCAGTATTTT.

The chain has TRBV12-3 or TRBV12-4 and TRBJ2-2; TRBD2 agrees at 13 bases. The trim removed 5 bases at V and 5 bases at J, leaving 11 bases unmatched. The CDR3 totals 18 residues. CDR3 amino acids: CASSTNSPGLAGTGELFF. The CDR3, as DNA: TGTGCCAGCAGTACAAACAGCCCGGGACTAGCGGGGACCGGGGAGCTGTTTTTT.

The table lists this clonotype with a few counts. This sequence joins TRBV3-1 and TRBJ2-7; D is unresolved. Trimming cost V 0 bases and J 0 bases, with 9 bases left between them. This CDR3 is built from 15 residues. Germline lookup yields CDR1 LGHDT and CDR2 YNNKEL (reference sequence). CDR3 bases: TGTGCCAGCAGCCAAGATCAGGATTACTCCTACGAGCAGTACTTC. Translating it yields CASSQDQDYSYEQYF.